This TCR beta chain was recorded in a study of beta chain features in type 1 diabetes. Background on the study: Sorted cell examination encompassed around 100,000,000 cells across all samples.

Reverse transcribing all isolated RNA meant expressed TCRB transcripts were sequenced. This table comes from immunoSEQ multiplex PCR, and its TCRdb copy is limited to in-frame clones, with some not included. This sample has fewer than 350,000 clones, with 8% found just once. CDR1 and CDR2 from the germline V gene are MNHEY and SMNVEV (reference sequence). This CDR3 comprises 15 residues. The V gene lost 3 bases and the J gene lost 7 bases, with 16 bases spanning the gap. The source is a woman aged 18-29 years in good health. This chain connects TRBV27 to TRBJ2-1, with D perhaps TRBD2 (7 bases). Sequencing used central memory CD4+ T cells from blood. Here the CDR3 reads CASSFLVGGGNEQFF. CDR3 DNA sequence: TGTGCCAGCAGTTTCCTCGTAGGGGGAGGGAATGAGCAGTTCTTC.